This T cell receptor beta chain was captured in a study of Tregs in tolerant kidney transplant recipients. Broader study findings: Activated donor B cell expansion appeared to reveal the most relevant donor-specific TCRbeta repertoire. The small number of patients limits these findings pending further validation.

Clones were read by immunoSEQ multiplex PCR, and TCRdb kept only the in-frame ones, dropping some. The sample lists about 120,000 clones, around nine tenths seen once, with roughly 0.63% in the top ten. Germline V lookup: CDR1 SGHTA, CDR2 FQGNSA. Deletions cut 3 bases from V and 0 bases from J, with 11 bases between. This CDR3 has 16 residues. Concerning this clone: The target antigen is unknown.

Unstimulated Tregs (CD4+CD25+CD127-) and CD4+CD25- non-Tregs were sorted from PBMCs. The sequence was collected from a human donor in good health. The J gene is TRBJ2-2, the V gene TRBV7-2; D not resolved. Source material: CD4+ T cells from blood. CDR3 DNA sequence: TGTGCCAGCAGCTTTGGGGTAGGCTCGAACACCGGGGAGCTGTTTTTT. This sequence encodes CASSFGVGSNTGELFF.